This entry lists 30 T cell receptor beta chains sequenced from one sample in a study of blood T cell repertoires in COVID-19. Repertoires were generated with immunoSEQ multiplex PCR, while TCRdb's copy carries only in-frame clones and drops some. The data show 90,000 or so clones, approximately 86% seen once. The specimen was peripheral blood. The receptors were sampled from an elderly man with active or convalescent COVID-19.

The rearrangement links TRBV5-5 to TRBJ2-2, with 13 positions matching TRBD2. The trim removed 4 bases at V and 3 bases at J, leaving 3 bases unmatched. This CDR3 region has 16 residues. Per the germline V gene, CDR1 is SGHKS and CDR2 is YYEKEE (reference sequence). In DNA form, the CDR3 reads TGTGCCAGCAGCACTAGCGGGAGGGCCGACACCGGGGAGCTGTTTTTT. Amino acid sequence: CASSTSGRADTGELFF.

This chain connects TRBV5-1 to TRBJ1-4, with 9 bases that match TRBD1. Germline trimming cut 4 bases from V and 8 bases from J; bases unmatched to any gene: 6. Germline CDR1 and CDR2: SGHRS and YFSETQ. The CDR3 has 14 amino acids. The CDR3 reads CASSEQGAGEKLFF. DNA for the CDR3: TGCGCCAGCAGCGAACAGGGGGCTGGGGAAAAACTGTTTTTT.

The chain recombines TRBV10-3 with TRBJ2-6, with 12 bases aligning to TRBD1. The CDR3 has 17 residues. Germline assignment: CDR1 ENHRY and CDR2 SYGVKD. After removal of 10 bases from V and 3 bases from J, the junction contained 10 bases not matched to a gene. The CDR3 sequence is CATQPGQGAFGANVLTF. The CDR3 DNA is TGTGCCACTCAGCCGGGACAGGGGGCGTTTGGGGCCAACGTCCTGACTTTC.

The gene calls are TRBV5-4 and TRBJ2-1; 10 bases map to TRBD1. The CDR3 loop spans 15 amino acids. Germline assignment: CDR1 SGHNT and CDR2 YYREEE (reference sequence). The V segment lost 5 bases and the J segment 8 bases; nucleotides outside the gene matches: 10. The CDR3 protein is CASRLTGTGVDEQFF. CDR3 sequence (DNA): TGTGCCAGCAGACTTACCGGGACAGGGGTCGATGAGCAGTTCTTC.

This rearrangement joins TRBV9 to TRBJ2-2; 14 nucleotides line up with TRBD2. V was pared by 4 bases and J by 6 bases, with 8 bases of the junction left unmatched. This CDR3 spans 17 amino acids. The germline CDR1 and CDR2 sequences are SGDLS and YYNGEE. As DNA, the CDR3 is TGTGCCAGCAGCACAACGGGACTAGCGGGAGAATCCGGGGAGCTGTTTTTT. Translation: CASSTTGLAGESGELFF.

The rearrangement joins TRBV5-6 to TRBJ2-1, with D perhaps matching TRBD1 (6 bases). The CDR3 length is 12 residues. Germline V gene lookup returns CDR1 SGHDT and CDR2 YYEEEE. V shed 4 bases and J shed 12 bases, with 14 bases lying between them. The CDR3 is CASSLTGLGQFF. CDR3 DNA: TGTGCCAGCAGCCTCACAGGGCTTGGGCAGTTCTTC.

This sequence joins TRBV5-4 and TRBJ2-7, with TRBD1 matching 7 bases. This CDR3 comprises 14 residues. V lost 0 bases to trimming and J lost 5 bases; unmatched junction nucleotides: 5. CDR1 and CDR2 from the germline V gene are SGHNT and YYREEE (reference sequence). The CDR3: CASSLAQGNDEQYF. Here the CDR3 DNA reads TGTGCCAGCAGCTTGGCACAGGGGAACGACGAGCAGTACTTC.

This chain joins TRBV5-6 and TRBJ2-2; D may be TRBD2 (5 bases). V was clipped by 3 bases and J by 5 bases, with 14 bases between them. This CDR3 is built from 15 residues. Germline lookup yields CDR1 SGHDT and CDR2 YYEEEE. CDR3 amino acids: CASSYGRVITGELFF. DNA of the CDR3: TGTGCCAGCAGCTACGGGCGGGTGATAACCGGGGAGCTGTTTTTT. Full variable domain (remainder filled in from reference TRBV5-6 and TRBJ2-2): DAGVTQSPTHLIKTRGQQVTLRCSPKSGHDTVSWYQQALGQGPQFIFQYYEEEERQRGNFPDRFSGHQFPNYSSELNVNALLLGDSALYLCASSYGRVITGELFFGEGSRLTVL.

This clone turned up a few times. This chain uses TRBV11-3 with TRBJ1-6, with no clear D. The germline gives CDR1 SGHNT, CDR2 YENEEA. This CDR3 spans 14 amino acids. Trimming cost V 3 bases and J 10 bases, with 13 bases left between them. The CDR3 DNA reads as TGTGCCAGCAGCTTGCCAGCGCCTACATCACCCCTCCACTTT. Translation: CASSLPAPTSPLHF. Filled out from reference TRBV11-3 and TRBJ1-6, the complete variable domain reads EAGVVQSPRYKIIEKKQPVAFWCNPISGHNTLYWYLQNLGQGPELLIRYENEEAVDDSQLPKDRFSAERLKGVDSTLKIQPAELGDSAVYLCASSLPAPTSPLHFGNGTRLTVT.

The chain employs TRBV28 and TRBJ1-1; no firm D call. Germline-derived CDR1 and CDR2 are MDHEN and SYDVKM. This CDR3 has 14 amino acids. V shed 1 base and J shed 4 bases, with 10 bases lying between them. The DNA of the CDR3 is TGTGCCAGCAGTTTATCGGGGTCGGTCACTGAAGCTTTCTTT. Translated, it gives CASSLSGSVTEAFF.

The rearrangement uses TRBV7-8 and TRBJ2-3; 7 nucleotides match TRBD2. The V gene's germline CDR1 is SGHVS and CDR2 FQNEAQ. The CDR3 is 16 amino acids. V was clipped by 1 base and J by 0 bases; unmatched bases: 4. CDR3 protein: CASSLVGDYSTDTQYF. CDR3 bases: TGTGCCAGCAGCTTAGTAGGGGACTATAGCACAGATACGCAGTATTTT.

The genes are TRBV6-6 and TRBJ2-2, with D hard to call. Germline V gene sequence: CDR1 MNHNY, CDR2 SVGAGI (reference sequence). Trimming took 3 bases from V and 1 from J, leaving 12 bases between them. This CDR3 comprises 16 residues. The CDR3 loop reads CASSYGISRNTGELFF. For the CDR3, the DNA is TGTGCCAGCAGTTATGGTATTAGCAGGAACACCGGGGAGCTGTTTTTT.

The gene calls are TRBV7-3 and TRBJ2-7; 7 bases fit TRBD1. V gave up 5 bases and J gave up 3 bases; unmatched junction bases: 4. CDR3 length equals 13 residues. Germline V gene data show CDR1 as SGHTA and CDR2 as FQGTGA. CDR3 residues: CASSMGQLYEQYF. CDR3 DNA sequence: TGTGCCAGCAGCATGGGACAGCTCTACGAGCAGTACTTC.

The chain recombines TRBV2 with TRBJ1-2; D may be TRBD1 (5 bases). Germline V gives CDR1 SNHLY, CDR2 FYNNEI. This CDR3 has 14 residues. Deletions cut 4 bases from V and 6 bases from J, with 15 bases between. CDR3 sequence: CASSGQSEYHGYTF. The CDR3 region has the DNA TGTGCCAGCAGTGGACAGTCCGAGTACCATGGCTACACCTTC. Full variable domain (missing parts from reference TRBV2 and TRBJ1-2): EPEVTQTPSHQVTQMGQEVILRCVPISNHLYFYWYRQILGQKVEFLVSFYNNEISEKSEIFDDQFSVERPDGSNFTLKIRSTKLEDSAMYFCASSGQSEYHGYTFGSGTRLTVV.

This clone came up once. The chain links TRBV18 to TRBJ2-7, with D perhaps matching TRBD2 (6 bases). The CDR3 is made up of 16 amino acids. Trimming took 0 bases from V and 0 from J, leaving 12 bases between them. The germline CDR1 and CDR2 sequences are KGHSH and LQKENI. CDR3: CASSPPLGDSSYEQYF. CDR3 nucleotide sequence: TGTGCCAGCTCACCACCGTTGGGGGACTCCTCCTACGAGCAGTACTTC. The full variable domain, rest sourced from reference TRBV18 and TRBJ2-7, is NAGVMQNPRHLVRRRGQEARLRCSPMKGHSHVYWYRQLPEEGLKFMVYLQKENIIDESGMPKERFSAEFPKEGPSILRIQQVVRGDSAAYFCASSPPLGDSSYEQYFGPGTRLTVT.

This chain uses TRBV7-2 with TRBJ1-4, with D unclear. The CDR3 extends over 14 amino acids. The V end lost 2 bases, the J end lost 4 bases, and 8 bases lay between the germline ends. Germline lookup yields CDR1 SGHTA and CDR2 FQGNSA. The CDR3 loop is CASSLFQDNEKLFF. CDR3 sequence (DNA): TGTGCCAGCAGCTTATTTCAGGATAATGAAAAACTGTTTTTT.

This chain joins TRBV25-1 and TRBJ2-1, with D maybe TRBD1 (6 bases). The CDR3 is 15 amino acids. Deletions cut 4 bases from V and 6 bases from J, with 16 bases between. In germline, CDR1 is MGHDK, CDR2 SYGVNS. This CDR3 is CASSGLYLGGNEQFF. For the CDR3, the DNA is TGTGCCAGCAGTGGATTGTATTTAGGGGGCAATGAGCAGTTCTTC.

The genes are TRBV27 and TRBJ2-7; tentatively, D is TRBD1 (6 bases). V was shortened by 5 bases and J by 1 base, with 9 bases between the two germline ends. The CDR3 contains 13 residues. Germline lookup yields CDR1 MNHEY and CDR2 SMNVEV (reference sequence). CDR3 amino acids: CASSRQGSYEQYF. The CDR3 DNA is TGTGCCAGCAGTCGGCAGGGGTCCTACGAGCAGTACTTC.

V and J are TRBV5-1 and TRBJ1-1; 7 bases line up with TRBD1. From germline, CDR1 is SGHRS and CDR2 YFSETQ. This CDR3 is 14 amino acids long. Trimming cost V 4 bases and J 4 bases; bases outside gene matches: 7. As DNA, the CDR3 is TGCGCCAGCAGCCCCGGACAGGCCTTCACTGAAGCTTTCTTT. It codes for CASSPGQAFTEAFF.

The chain combines TRBV4-3 with TRBJ1-1; a weak D match, TRBD1 (5 bases). With 8 bases removed from V and 4 bases from J, the gap between germline ends came to 17 bases. The CDR3 sequence is 14 residues long. Germline assignment: CDR1 LGHNA and CDR2 YSLEER. This chain's CDR3 is CASGFGVGATEAFF. The CDR3 DNA reads TGCGCCAGCGGCTTTGGCGTTGGGGCCACTGAAGCTTTCTTT.

The V and J genes are TRBV21-1 and TRBJ1-1; the DNA was not compared with TRBD1, the D call given in the table. TRBV21-1 is recorded as a pseudogene. This CDR3 spans 9 amino acids. The CDR3 region is CATDSEAFF. The DNA for the CDR3 is TGTGCCACCGACAGTGAAGCTTTCTTT.

The CDR3 reads CASSLGQAPAYEQYF. CDR3 sequence (DNA): TGTGCCAGCAGCTTGGGACAGGCCCCCGCCTACGAGCAGTACTTC. This rearrangement joins TRBV5-5 to TRBJ2-7; the D gene is possibly TRBD1 (6 bases). Trimming took 0 bases from V and 2 from J, leaving 12 bases between them. The germline V gene encodes CDR1 SGHKS and CDR2 YYEKEE (reference sequence). This CDR3 is built from 15 residues.

This clone was detected once. The genes are TRBV3-1 (or the pseudogene TRBV3-2) and TRBJ2-7; tentatively, D is TRBD1 (6 bases). Trimming removed 5 bases from V and 6 bases from J, with 17 bases in between. The CDR3 contains 14 residues. From germline, CDR1 is LGHDT and CDR2 YNNKEL (reference sequence). The CDR3 loop reads CASSSLWTEGEQYF. As DNA, the CDR3 is TGTGCCAGCAGCTCCTTATGGACAGAAGGCGAGCAGTACTTC.

J is TRBJ2-2 and V is TRBV9; tentatively, D is TRBD2 (6 bases). Trimming removed 0 bases from V and 5 bases from J, with 17 bases in between. This CDR3 has 17 residues. Germline V gene sequence: CDR1 SGDLS, CDR2 YYNGEE. CDR3 region: CASSVGMWSGGTGELFF. DNA for the CDR3: TGTGCCAGCAGCGTAGGAATGTGGTCCGGAGGGACCGGGGAGCTGTTTTTT.

The J gene is TRBJ2-7, the V gene TRBV2, with no clear D. Germline V gene sequence: CDR1 SNHLY, CDR2 FYNNEI. CDR3 size: 15 residues. V lost 4 bases to trimming and J lost 5 bases, with 18 bases between them. The CDR3 loop is CASSVVLGPPHEQYF. The CDR3 DNA reads as TGTGCCAGCAGTGTGGTTCTGGGCCCCCCCCACGAGCAGTACTTC.

This clone was seen a few times. Other DNA variants within this sample encode the same CDR3. The chain recombines TRBV11-2 with TRBJ1-1; TRBD1 matches 7 bases. The CDR3 totals 15 residues. Germline V gives CDR1 SGHAT, CDR2 FQNNGV. The V segment lost 4 bases and the J segment 0 bases; nucleotides outside the gene matches: 5. The CDR3: CASSSGQTMNTEAFF. CDR3 nucleotides: TGTGCCAGCAGCTCGGGACAGACTATGAACACTGAAGCTTTCTTT.

This clone was seen a handful of times. The rearrangement joins TRBV7-9 to TRBJ1-5; D ambiguous. Germline-derived CDR1 and CDR2 are SEHNR and FQNEAQ (reference sequence). This CDR3 is 18 amino acids long. The V end was cut by 3 bases, the J end by 7 bases, with 25 bases between. The CDR3, as DNA: TGTGCCAGCAGCTTTCTATTCCCGGACTGGGAATATTTACAGCCCCAGCATTTT. Amino acid sequence: CASSFLFPDWEYLQPQHF.

The genes are TRBV30 and TRBJ2-2; 12 bases map to TRBD1. The junction had 17 bases not matched to a gene; V was cut back by 2 bases and J by 4 bases. The CDR3 spans 20 residues. Germline V lookup: CDR1 GTSNPN, CDR2 SVGIG (reference sequence). The CDR3 reads CAWSPLPGTGGVFRTGELFF. Written as DNA, the CDR3 is TGTGCCTGGAGTCCTCTCCCCGGGACAGGGGGCGTGTTTCGCACCGGGGAGCTGTTTTTT.

The CDR3 protein is CASSPTSGSDTQYF. The CDR3 bases are TGCGCCAGCAGCCCAACTAGCGGCTCAGATACGCAGTATTTT. The rearrangement joins TRBV5-1 to TRBJ2-3, with TRBD2 matching 8 bases. Germline CDR1 and CDR2: SGHRS and YFSETQ. The CDR3 extends over 14 amino acids. V was pared by 4 bases and J by 4 bases, with 5 bases of the junction left unmatched. Full variable domain (remainder filled in from reference TRBV5-1 and TRBJ2-3): KAGVTQTPRYLIKTRGQQVTLSCSPISGHRSVSWYQQTPGQGLQFLFEYFSETQRNKGNFPGRFSGRQFSNSRSEMNVSTLELGDSALYLCASSPTSGSDTQYFGPGTRLTVL.

The chain uses TRBV14 and TRBJ2-1, with 7 bases that match TRBD2. This CDR3 is 15 amino acids long. The V segment lost 2 bases and the J segment 5 bases; nucleotides outside the gene matches: 6. CDR1 is SGHDN, CDR2 FVKESK, per germline. DNA of the CDR3: TGTGCCAGCAGCCAATCGATTAGCGGGCACAATGAGCAGTTCTTC. Its translation: CASSQSISGHNEQFF.